This T cell receptor (beta chain) was documented in a study of cytomegalovirus exposure and HLA in healthy donors. General study points: It was confirmed in vitro that a few of the CMV-associated chains were specific for CMV antigens.

On this clone: Antigen unknown.

Germline CDR1 and CDR2: SGHRS and YFSETQ. The CDR3 totals 14 residues. After removal of 3 bases from V and 0 bases from J, the junction contained 2 bases not matched to a gene. Data came from immunoSEQ multiplex PCR; TCRdb stores just in-frame clones and leaves some out. The repertoire includes 100,000 to 150,000 clones, about 91% of them detected once, and 1.1% sits in the top ten. The chain joins TRBV5-1 to TRBJ1-1; 7 positions match TRBD1. This clonotype was obtained from a woman aged 18-29 years in good health and CMV-seronegative. Specimen: PBMCs. The DNA of the CDR3 is TGCGCCAGCAGCTCGACAGGGATGAACACTGAAGCTTTCTTT. It specifies CASSSTGMNTEAFF.